A single sample is the source of the 10 T cell receptor beta chains below, sequenced in a study of blood T cell repertoires in COVID-19. Libraries were prepared by immunoSEQ multiplex PCR; TCRdb keeps only in-frame clonotypes and omits some of them. The sample shows 200,000 to 300,000 clones, approximately 86% of them seen only once. Sequencing input: peripheral blood. The receptor source for this set is a man aged 55 to 70 who had recovered from COVID-19.

The V and J genes are TRBV6-6 and TRBJ2-7, with a possible D match to TRBD1 (5 bases). This CDR3 has 13 amino acids. Germline V gene sequence: CDR1 MNHNY, CDR2 SVGAGI (reference sequence). V lost 7 bases and J 2 bases, leaving 12 bases between the germline ends. The CDR3 here is CASNLDRTYEQYF. The CDR3 bases are TGTGCCAGCAATCTTGACAGAACCTACGAGCAGTACTTC.

V gene TRBV7-8 combines with J gene TRBJ2-4; no clear D. Per germline, CDR1 SGHVS and CDR2 FQNEAQ. V dropped 6 bases and J dropped 0 bases, with 12 bases sitting between them. The length of the CDR3 is 15 residues. DNA for the CDR3: TGTGCCAGCAGTAAAGACATCTTAGCCAAAAACATTCAGTACTTC. Translating it yields CASSKDILAKNIQYF.

J is TRBJ2-2 and V is TRBV11-2, with 10 bases lining up with TRBD1. The V segment lost 5 bases and the J segment 4 bases; nucleotides outside the gene matches: 4. Germline assignment: CDR1 SGHAT and CDR2 FQNNGV. The CDR3 is 15 residues long. CDR3: CASSPTGGFTGELFF. The CDR3 nucleotides are TGTGCCAGCAGCCCGACAGGGGGCTTCACCGGGGAGCTGTTTTTT.

The chain carries TRBV13 and TRBJ2-3; D may be TRBD2 (5 bases). The V gene lost 5 bases and the J gene lost 4 bases, with 25 bases spanning the gap. This CDR3 is built from 18 residues. Germline V gives CDR1 PRHDT, CDR2 FYEKMQ (reference sequence). The CDR3 DNA sequence: TGTGCCAGCAGCCCCTTTCTGGAGCCAGGAGAGGGTTCAGATACGCAGTATTTT. As protein: CASSPFLEPGEGSDTQYF.

The rearrangement uses TRBV28 and TRBJ1-6, with 8 bases lining up with TRBD1. The V and J ends lost 6 bases and 10 bases, in that order; junction bases with no gene match: 8. Germline V gene data show CDR1 as MDHEN and CDR2 as SYDVKM. This CDR3 has 14 amino acids. For the CDR3, the DNA is TGTGCCAGCAGACCGGACAGGGTTGAATCACCCCTCCACTTT. Its translation is CASRPDRVESPLHF.

This rearrangement joins TRBV7-9 to TRBJ2-1; 8 bases agree with TRBD2. After removal of 1 base from V and 11 bases from J, the junction contained 1 base not matched to a gene. Germline CDR1 is SEHNR and CDR2 is FQNEAQ (reference sequence). The CDR3 is 12 amino acids. The DNA of the CDR3 is TGTGCCAGCAGCTTAGGCGGGGGGAAGCAGTTCTTC. It yields the protein CASSLGGGKQFF.

The CDR3 DNA reads as TGCAGCGTTGAAGACCCGGGCGGGGGGGCCTATGAGCAGTTCTTC. It encodes CSVEDPGGGAYEQFF. V usage is TRBV29-1 and J usage is TRBJ2-1, with TRBD2 identical over 9 bases. CDR1 is SQVTM, CDR2 ANQGSEA, per germline. Trimming cost V 0 bases and J 8 bases; bases outside gene matches: 8. This CDR3 has 15 amino acids.

The chain joins TRBV27 to TRBJ2-3, with D perhaps TRBD2 (5 bases). Trimming took off 7 bases at V and 2 bases at J, with 13 bases between the two ends. CDR3 length: 14 amino acids. Germline-derived CDR1 and CDR2 are MNHEY and SMNVEV (reference sequence). The CDR3 loop is CASTLAAFTDTQYF. The CDR3 DNA follows: TGTGCCAGCACGCTAGCAGCTTTCACAGATACGCAGTATTTT.

This clone was counted once. The CDR3 nucleotides read TGTGCCAGCAGTTTATACCGGGGCACTGAAGCTTTCTTT. This sequence encodes CASSLYRGTEAFF. The rearrangement uses TRBV27 and TRBJ1-1, with D unresolved. The CDR3 totals 13 residues. Germline V gives CDR1 MNHEY, CDR2 SMNVEV (reference sequence). V was shortened by 1 base and J by 4 bases, with 7 bases between the two germline ends.

V usage is TRBV6-1 and J usage is TRBJ2-3; the match to TRBD2 covers 8 bases. Germline CDR1 and CDR2: MNHNS and SASEGT. This CDR3 has 16 residues. V shed 4 bases, J shed 5 bases, and the junction held 11 bases outside the gene matches. CDR3 protein: CASSAERGLGKDTQYF. CDR3 DNA sequence: TGTGCCAGCAGTGCCGAGCGGGGGTTGGGAAAAGATACGCAGTATTTT.